This TCR beta chain was observed in a study of shared clonotypes between healthy human individuals (dated by TCRdb to the early 2020s). A note on the overall study: The cohort comprised a couple of women and a few men aged 18 to 49 years. For each donor, CD4 naive and CD4 memory were each given three plates, CD8 naive was given two plates, and CD8 memory was given one plate. To estimate repertoire size and how much clonotypes are shared between individuals, the study performed deep sequencing of blood TCR repertoires from a few healthy adults. Libraries were prepared and TCR repertoires were sequenced by different laboratories using diverse techniques, in order to increase sequencing depth and limit assay-specific biases. Per donor, leukapheresis produced somewhere between about 0.94 and 9 billion PBMCs.

Healthy HIV-negative adults with no recently reported acute infections or vaccinations were included as donors. Every donor was a Caucasian adult living in Nashville, Tennessee, USA. CD4+ T cells were enriched through magnetic negative selection, after which naive cells were positively selected on CD45RA and the remaining negative fraction served as the memory subset. Blood was collected by leukapheresis, and PBMCs were isolated by Ficoll-Histopaque density gradient centrifugation and then cryopreserved in liquid nitrogen vapor phase. Analytical flow cytometry was used to check the purity and quantity of every magnetically sorted T cell population. Genomic DNA was isolated from each sorted fraction and quantified by UV absorbance on a Nanodrop 2000c. Broader findings and caveats from the paper: Clonotypes shared by all four sorted-subset donors showed higher generation probabilities than non-shared clonotypes. Even with the large sequencing depth, rarefaction of the sorted-subset datasets indicated that sequencing was incomplete. Roughly 5% of naive CD4, 3.5% of naive CD8, approximately 2.2% of memory CD4, and over 0.35% of memory CD8 clonotypes were shared across several donors. The genetic and exposure-history diversity represented was limited by the small number of donors. Pairwise subsampling led to the expectation that sequencing depth would affect the degree of clonotype sharing among donors. Larger estimated clonotype richness was generally found for naive subsets than for memory subsets. Sampling was restricted to blood, and TCR repertoires in tissue are likely to differ from TCR repertoires in blood.

TCR CDR3 regions were amplified from genomic DNA by multiplex PCR using the deep immunoSEQ assay. Extracted genomic DNA from each cell subset was spread evenly across all wells of several immunoSEQ 96-well plates, with each plate serving as a replicate. Each replicate PCR for sorted subsets received around 200 ng genomic DNA, equal to tens of thousands of T cell genomes. Purified libraries were measured with a Qubit 3.0 fluorometer, size-checked on a Bioanalyzer 2100, and measured again with the KAPA Library Quantification kit. Every immunoSEQ 96-well plate was sequenced on a dedicated single-read 150-cycle Illumina NextSeq 550 flow cell. On the study's bioinformatics: Because only junctional sequences without quality scores were contained in the immunoSEQ output, filtering matching that applied to full-length reads could not be performed. To assign V/J genes and CDR3, sequences were annotated against IMGT germline references using PyIR, a Python wrapper for IgBLAST v1.9. Reads with weak V/J assignments (E-value above 1e-6), missing CDR3, stop codons, out-of-frame junctions, or ambiguous translated residues were removed. V3J clonotypes were defined as sequences sharing an identical inferred V gene, J gene, and CDR3 amino acid sequence. To compute the percentage overlap between repertoires, the number of shared unique clonotypes was divided by the size of the smaller repertoire. Three approaches were used to assess repertoire richness: RTK rarefaction, the Chao1 estimator, and Recon v2.1 estimates of unobserved clonotypes. Generation probabilities for all TCRbeta clonotypes obtained by the gDNA method from several donors were computed using OLGA. Held by TCRdb, this immuneACCESS table contains in-frame sequences only and omits some clones. Under half of the omission traces to an unresolved V gene where checked; the cause of the rest is unknown. V, J and clone size are taken as reported in that table, and D and trimming were inferred from the DNA itself. This sample has a few million clones in its table, and more than 90% of those were observed once. Less than 0.15% of the sample is in the top ten clones.

The germline V gene encodes CDR1 MNHEY and CDR2 SMNVEV (reference sequence). From the cysteine up to the phenylalanine, the CDR3 has a length of 14 residues. Only the CDR3 DNA is retained, 42 bases long and in frame from the first base. V is shortened by 3 bases, J by 8 bases, and the region joining them spans 14 bases. For this clone: Its antigen is still unknown. Nothing much larger sits one base from this clone, and base qualities are not available.

The receptor was isolated from a man aged 18 to 30 in good health. The chain is assembled from TRBV27 and TRBJ2-1; the D gene cannot be resolved reliably. Specimen: naive CD4+ T cells sorted from blood. Sample cell subset or site, as interpreted from the label and publication: CD45RA+ positively selected. CDR3 protein: CASSLGLWAHEQFF. Here is the DNA: TGTGCCAGCAGTTTGGGCCTTTGGGCACATGAGCAGTTCTTC.